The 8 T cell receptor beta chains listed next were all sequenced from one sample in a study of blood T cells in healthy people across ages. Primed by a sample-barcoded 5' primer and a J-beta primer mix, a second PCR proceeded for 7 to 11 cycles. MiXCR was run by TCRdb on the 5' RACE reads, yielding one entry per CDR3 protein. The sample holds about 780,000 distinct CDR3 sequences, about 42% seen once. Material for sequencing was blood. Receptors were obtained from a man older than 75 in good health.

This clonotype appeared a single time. CDR3 protein: CSVEIGAPFYGYTF. As DNA, the CDR3 is TGCAGCGTTGAGATCGGGGCCCCGTTCTATGGCTACACCTTC. The chain combines TRBV29-1 with TRBJ1-2, with D possibly being TRBD1 (5 bases). Trimming took off 3 bases at V and 4 bases at J, with 15 bases between the two ends. Germline V gene sequence: CDR1 SQVTM, CDR2 ANQGSEA. CDR3 length: 14 residues. The full variable domain, its missing parts supplied by reference TRBV29-1 and TRBJ1-2, is SAVISQKPSRDICQRGTSLTIQCQVDSQVTMMFWYRQQPGQSLTLIATANQGSEATYESGFVIDKFPISRPNLTFSTLTVSNMSPEDSSIYLCSVEIGAPFYGYTFGSGTRLTVV.

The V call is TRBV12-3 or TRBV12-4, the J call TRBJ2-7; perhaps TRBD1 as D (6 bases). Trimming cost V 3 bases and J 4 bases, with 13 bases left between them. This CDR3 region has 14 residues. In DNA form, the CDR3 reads TGTGCCAGCAGTTTTAACACAGGGCCTTACGAGCAGTACTTC. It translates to CASSFNTGPYEQYF.

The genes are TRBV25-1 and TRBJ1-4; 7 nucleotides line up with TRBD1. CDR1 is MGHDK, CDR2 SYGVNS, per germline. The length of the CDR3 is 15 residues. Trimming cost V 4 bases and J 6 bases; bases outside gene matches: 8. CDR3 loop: CASSAVTGSDEKLFF. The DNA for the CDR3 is TGTGCCAGCAGTGCCGTGACAGGGTCGGATGAAAAACTGTTTTTT.

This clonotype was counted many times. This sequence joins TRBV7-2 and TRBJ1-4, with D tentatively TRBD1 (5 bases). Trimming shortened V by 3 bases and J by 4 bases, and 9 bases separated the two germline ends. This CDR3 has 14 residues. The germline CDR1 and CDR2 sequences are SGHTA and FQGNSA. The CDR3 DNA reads TGTGCCAGCAGCTTCCAGGGTAGTAATGAAAAACTGTTTTTT. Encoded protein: CASSFQGSNEKLFF.

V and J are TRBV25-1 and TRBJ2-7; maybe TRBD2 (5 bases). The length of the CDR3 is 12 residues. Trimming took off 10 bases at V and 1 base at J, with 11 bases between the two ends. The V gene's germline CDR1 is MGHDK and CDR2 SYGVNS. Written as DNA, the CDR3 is TGTGCCACCGACCGGGGTTCCTACGAGCAGTACTTC. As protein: CATDRGSYEQYF.

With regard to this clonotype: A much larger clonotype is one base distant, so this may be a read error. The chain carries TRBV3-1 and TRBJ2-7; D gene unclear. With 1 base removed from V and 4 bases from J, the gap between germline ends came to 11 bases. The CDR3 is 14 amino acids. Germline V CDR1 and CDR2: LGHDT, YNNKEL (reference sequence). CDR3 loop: CASSQGVGRYEQYF. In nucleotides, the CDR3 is TGTGCCAGCAGCCAAGGAGTGGGAAGGTACGAGCAGTACTTC.

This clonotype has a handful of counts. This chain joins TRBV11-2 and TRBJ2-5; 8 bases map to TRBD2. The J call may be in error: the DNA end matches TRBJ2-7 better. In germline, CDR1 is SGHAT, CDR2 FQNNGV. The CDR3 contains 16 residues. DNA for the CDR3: TGTGCCAGCAGTCCGGGGGCCGGGACTAGAGACTACGAGCAGTACTTC. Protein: CASSPGAGTRDYEQYF.

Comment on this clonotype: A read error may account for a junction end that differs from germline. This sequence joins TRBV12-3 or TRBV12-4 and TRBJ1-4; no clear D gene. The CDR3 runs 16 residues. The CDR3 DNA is TGTGCCGGCAGTTTATCCACAGCGGGGTTGGGTGAAAAACTGTTTTTT. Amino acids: CAGSLSTAGLGEKLFF.